The rows below give T cell receptor beta chains drawn from one sample of a study of CD8 T cells in ankylosing spondylitis. TCRdb reanalysed the 5' RACE reads using MiXCR and keeps one entry per CDR3 protein. The table has 700,000 or so distinct CDR3 sequences, 15% to 20% seen once; the top ten hold about a fifth. The sequenced material came from blood, either unsorted or a sorted T cell fraction (not recorded which). These receptors were obtained from a male donor with ankylosing spondylitis. Each CDR3 is given without its conserved first and last residue. The D gene is left open where the match is weak.

NA | TRBV7-3 | ASSQNLGGTGELF
NA | TRBV12-3/TRBV12-4 | ASSLGAISDTQY
NA | TRBV11-2 | ASSLEGLASSYEQY
NA | TRBV28 | ASSSGFYEKLF
TRBD2 | TRBV20-1 | SPSGTYNEQF
NA | TRBV4-3 | ASSQVSTGNEQF
TRBD1 | TRBV5-1 | ASSLTGATTGELF
NA | TRBV4-3 | ASSQESVTGLNEQF
NA | TRBV20-1 | SASGLIGVDEQF
TRBD1 | TRBV9 | ASSGKRDSSYEQY